Below are 5 T cell receptor beta chains sequenced from a single sample in a study of T cell responses to AZD1222 COVID-19 vaccine. The protocol was immunoSEQ multiplex PCR, while the TCRdb copy is restricted to in-frame clones and leaves out a portion. The table lists under 150,000 clones, 85% to 90% of them singletons. Specimen: peripheral blood, collected 28 days after the second AZD1222 dose. The receptors stem from an adult who received the AZD1222 COVID-19 vaccine.

This chain joins TRBV2 and TRBJ1-5; the D is unclear. V lost 7 bases, J lost 1 base, and 8 bases lay in between. The CDR3 spans 13 residues. CDR1 is SNHLY and CDR2 is FYNNEI in the germline V gene. Here the CDR3 reads CASKGDSNQPQHF. As DNA, the CDR3 is TGTGCCAGCAAAGGTGACAGCAATCAGCCCCAGCATTTT.

The rearrangement uses TRBV24-1 and TRBJ1-1; D may be TRBD1 (5 bases). The length of the CDR3 is 15 residues. Trimming cost V 7 bases and J 1 base, with 15 bases left between them. Germline V gives CDR1 KGHDR, CDR2 SFDVKD. The DNA for the CDR3 is TGTGCCACCAGGGCTGCCGGGACGGAGAACACTGAAGCTTTCTTT. This sequence encodes CATRAAGTENTEAFF.

The rearrangement links TRBV2 to TRBJ1-5, with TRBD1 as a possible D gene (6 bases). The CDR3 has 15 amino acids. Per germline, CDR1 SNHLY and CDR2 FYNNEI. V dropped 5 bases and J dropped 2 bases, with 13 bases sitting between them. The CDR3 here is CASSPGGGGNQPQHF. The CDR3 DNA reads as TGTGCCAGCAGTCCTGGAGGGGGGGGCAATCAGCCCCAGCATTTT.

This chain uses TRBV27 with TRBJ1-3; a weak D match, TRBD1 (6 bases). Germline CDR1 MNHEY, CDR2 SMNVEV (reference sequence). Trimming shortened V by 6 bases and J by 0 bases, and 12 bases separated the two germline ends. The CDR3 covers 15 residues. Here the CDR3 reads CASRRDRSSGNTIYF. For the CDR3, the DNA is TGTGCCAGCAGACGCGACAGGAGCTCTGGAAACACCATATATTTT.

The chain recombines TRBV3-1 (or the pseudogene TRBV3-2) with TRBJ1-2; TRBD1 might be the D (6 bases). The germline CDR1 and CDR2 sequences are LGHDT and YNNKEL (reference sequence). The CDR3 loop spans 16 amino acids. The V end was cut by 5 bases, the J end by 4 bases, with 20 bases between. CDR3: CASSTGQSLTGYGYTF. In DNA, the CDR3 is TGTGCCAGCAGCACCGGACAGTCTCTGACGGGCTATGGCTACACCTTC.